Here is one T cell receptor (beta chain) with its context. The entry originates in a study of T cell changes during pregnancy in multiple sclerosis. The assay was immunoSEQ multiplex PCR, and TCRdb's table has in-frame clones only and misses some. The sample gives tens of thousands of clones, 90% to 95% of which show up once; around 2.6% is in the top ten. Germline values: CDR1 MGHDK, CDR2 SYGVNS. Trimming cost V 2 bases and J 1 base, with 17 bases left between them. This CDR3 region has 17 residues. This TCR derives from a female donor with multiple sclerosis, enrolled in a pregnancy study. This chain connects TRBV25-1 to TRBJ1-1; D remains ambiguous. The specimen was peripheral blood, collected before pregnancy. CDR3 residues: CASSENPRGGKNTEAFF. CDR3 nucleotide sequence: TGTGCCAGCAGTGAAAACCCCCGGGGAGGGAAGAACACTGAAGCTTTCTTT.